This T cell receptor beta chain was observed in a study of T-cell reconstitution after alpha-beta-depleted transplantation in children. General study results and limits: Surviving thymic progenitors and recipient T cells were the source of high TCRbeta diversity at day 60 in some patients. A year post-transplant, T-cell counts and diversity derived mostly from newly produced T cells.

During its preparation, the TCRbeta library received unique molecular identifiers. TCRdb recomputed calls from the PCR reads with MiXCR, one row per CDR3 protein. The data contain more than 500,000 distinct CDR3 sequences, 9.5% to 12% of them singletons. This clonotype was counted ten times or more. The antigen remains unidentified. V lost 0 bases, J lost 13 bases, and 10 bases stayed unmatched. The CDR3 is made up of 16 amino acids. Germline values: CDR1 LGHNA, CDR2 YSLEER. Sequenced material: PBMCs, mostly from graft donor cells, taken 180 days after TCRalphabeta/CD19-depleted stem cell transplant. The chain employs TRBV4-3 and TRBJ2-1; TRBD2 aligns across 12 bases. This sequence originates from a female patient aged 2-9 years who had a stem cell transplant for aplastic anemia, so the T cells may come from the graft donor. The CDR3 is CASSQESGLAGGLQFF. For the CDR3, the DNA is TGCGCCAGCAGCCAAGAATCAGGGCTAGCGGGAGGGCTCCAGTTCTTC.